This T cell receptor beta chain derives from a study of early T cells in non-severe SARS-CoV-2 infection. Study in general: Unsorted whole blood bulk RNA was sequenced, with unpaired chains. Study-wide points: VDJdb matches were skewed toward anti-spike CD8 T cell responses.

In germline, CDR1 is MNHEY, CDR2 SVGEGT. This CDR3 is built from 14 residues. V dropped 2 bases and J dropped 4 bases, with 11 bases sitting between them. The library protocol tagged individual cDNA molecules with unique molecular identifiers. From the 5' RACE reads, TCRdb called clonotypes with MiXCR, one entry per CDR3 protein. The sample yields 20,000 to 25,000 distinct CDR3 sequences, 4% to 5.5% seen once. This clonotype was observed many times. Its antigen is not known. The clonotype originates from an adult who was a healthcare worker with PCR-confirmed SARS-CoV-2 infection or an uninfected control (not recorded which). The sequencing input was whole blood. This rearrangement joins TRBV6-2 or TRBV6-3 to TRBJ1-1, with D maybe TRBD1 (5 bases). DNA for the CDR3: TGTGCCAGCAGTTACAGGTCCGGGGGCACTGAAGCTTTCTTT. Amino acid sequence: CASSYRSGGTEAFF.